The clone carrying this TCR beta chain was counted only a few times. TCR beta libraries were built with iRepertoire HTBI primers and Arm-PCR of CDR3 regions. A single record per CDR3 protein comes from TCRdb applying MiXCR to the multiplex PCR reads. The profile shows about 530,000 distinct CDR3 sequences, 15% to 20% of them singletons. The data are from a study of regulatory T cells in long-lasting Graves disease. Looking at the study overall: The antithyroid drugs taken by newly diagnosed Graves' patients had been used for under 3 months.

The time point here: newly diagnosed GD, antithyroid drugs for less than 3 months. RNA from PBMCs was the source of the TCR library. The CDR3 spans 16 residues. Per germline, CDR1 SQVTM and CDR2 ANQGSEA. J gave up 6 bases and V 7 bases, and 14 bases lay outside the gene matches. These data also formed part of another study, on T cells in Graves' hyperthyroidism and ophthalmopathy.

The rearrangement joins TRBV29-1 to TRBJ2-3, with 12 bases identical to TRBD1. The TCR was taken from a woman aged 35 to 59 with Graves disease. The starting material was peripheral blood mononuclear cells (PBMCs), obtained at new diagnosis, from a patient treated with antithyroid drugs. CDR3 in DNA: TGCAGCGGGCGTGGGGGACAGGGGGCGCCTACGGATACGCAGTATTTT. Translating gives CSGRGGQGAPTDTQYF.